The entry below gives a single TCR beta chain sequence along with its context. The sample is drawn from a study of blood T cell repertoires in COVID-19. Overall study context: Acute and convalescent COVID-19 samples came from the United States, Italy and Spain.

Produced via immunoSEQ multiplex PCR; TCRdb's table is partial and in-frame only. The sample lists 310,000 or so clones, 80% to 95% seen once, with 2.2% in the top ten. CDR3 length: 14 amino acids. Germline values: CDR1 KGHSH, CDR2 LQKENI. V was clipped by 5 bases and J by 3 bases, with 14 bases between them. Seattle's cohort entered during active infection and was followed longitudinally. Material for sequencing was peripheral blood. This chain joins TRBV18 and TRBJ2-7; possibly TRBD1 for D (6 bases). The receptor comes from a woman in her 30s with COVID-19, enrolled during active disease. CDR3 amino acids: CASSLTDSIYEQYF. CDR3 sequence (DNA): TGTGCCAGCTCATTAACGGACAGTATCTACGAGCAGTACTTC.